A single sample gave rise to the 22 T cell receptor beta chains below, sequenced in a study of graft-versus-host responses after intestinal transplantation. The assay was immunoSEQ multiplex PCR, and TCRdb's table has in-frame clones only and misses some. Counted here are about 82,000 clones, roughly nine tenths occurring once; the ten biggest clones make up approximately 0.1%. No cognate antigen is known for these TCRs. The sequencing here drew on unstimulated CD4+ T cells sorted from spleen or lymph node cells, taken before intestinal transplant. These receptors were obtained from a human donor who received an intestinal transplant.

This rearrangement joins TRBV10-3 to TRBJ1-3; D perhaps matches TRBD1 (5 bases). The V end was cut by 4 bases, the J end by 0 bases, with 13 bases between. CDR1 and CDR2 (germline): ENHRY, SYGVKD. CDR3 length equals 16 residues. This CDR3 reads CAISVKDTSSGNTIYF. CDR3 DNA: TGTGCCATCAGTGTAAAGGACACGAGCTCTGGAAACACCATATATTTT.

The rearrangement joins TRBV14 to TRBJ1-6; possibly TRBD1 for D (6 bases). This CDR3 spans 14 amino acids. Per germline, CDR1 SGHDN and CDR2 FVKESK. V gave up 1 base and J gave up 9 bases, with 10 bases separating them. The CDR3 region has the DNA TGTGCCAGCAGCCAAGTCCAGGGGCCTTCACCCCTCCACTTT. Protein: CASSQVQGPSPLHF.

The CDR3 spells CASSIPSDNVNQPQHF. CDR3 coding DNA: TGTGCCAGTAGTATACCCTCCGACAACGTCAATCAGCCCCAGCATTTT. This rearrangement joins TRBV19 to TRBJ1-5, with unresolved D. CDR1 LNHDA and CDR2 SQIVND come from the germline V gene (reference sequence). The CDR3 loop spans 16 amino acids. V lost 2 bases, J lost 3 bases, and 14 bases lay in between.

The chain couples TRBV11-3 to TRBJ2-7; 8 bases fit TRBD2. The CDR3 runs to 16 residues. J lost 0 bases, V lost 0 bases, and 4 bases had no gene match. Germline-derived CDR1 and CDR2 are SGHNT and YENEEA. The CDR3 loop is CASSLDLAGGSYEQYF. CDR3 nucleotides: TGTGCCAGCAGCTTAGATCTGGCGGGGGGCTCCTACGAGCAGTACTTC.

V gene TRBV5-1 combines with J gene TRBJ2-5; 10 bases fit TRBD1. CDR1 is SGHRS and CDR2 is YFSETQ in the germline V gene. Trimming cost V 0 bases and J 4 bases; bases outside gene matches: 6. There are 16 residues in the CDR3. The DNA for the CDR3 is TGCGCCAGCAGCTTGGTGGGACAGGGGATCGGAGAGACCCAGTACTTC. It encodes CASSLVGQGIGETQYF. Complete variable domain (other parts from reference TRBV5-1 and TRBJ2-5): KAGVTQTPRYLIKTRGQQVTLSCSPISGHRSVSWYQQTPGQGLQFLFEYFSETQRNKGNFPGRFSGRQFSNSRSEMNVSTLELGDSALYLCASSLVGQGIGETQYFGPGTRLLVL.

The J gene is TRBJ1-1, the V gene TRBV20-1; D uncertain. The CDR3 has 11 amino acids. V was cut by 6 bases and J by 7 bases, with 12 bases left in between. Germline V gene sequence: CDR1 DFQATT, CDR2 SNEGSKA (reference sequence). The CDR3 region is CSASPGVEAFF. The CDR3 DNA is TGCAGTGCGTCGCCGGGAGTTGAAGCTTTCTTT.

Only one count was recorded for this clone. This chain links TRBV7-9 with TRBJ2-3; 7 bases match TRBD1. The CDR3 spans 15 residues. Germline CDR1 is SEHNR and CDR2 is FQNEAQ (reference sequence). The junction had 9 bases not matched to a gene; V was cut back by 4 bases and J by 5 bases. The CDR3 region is CASSSRQGGGDTQYF. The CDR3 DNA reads TGTGCCAGCAGCTCGAGACAGGGTGGGGGAGATACGCAGTATTTT.

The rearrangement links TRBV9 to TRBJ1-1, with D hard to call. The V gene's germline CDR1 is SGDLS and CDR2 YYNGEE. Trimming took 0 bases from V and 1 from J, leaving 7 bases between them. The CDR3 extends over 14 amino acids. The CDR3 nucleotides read TGTGCCAGCAGCGTAGGAGGGAAGAACACTGAAGCTTTCTTT. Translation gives CASSVGGKNTEAFF.

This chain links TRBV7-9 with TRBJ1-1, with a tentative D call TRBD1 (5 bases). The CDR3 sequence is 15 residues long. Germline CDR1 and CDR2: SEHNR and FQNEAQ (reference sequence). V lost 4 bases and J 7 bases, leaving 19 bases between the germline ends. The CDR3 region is CASSSPGAGMIEAFF. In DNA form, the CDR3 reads TGTGCCAGCAGCTCCCCTGGGGCGGGGATGATTGAAGCTTTCTTT.

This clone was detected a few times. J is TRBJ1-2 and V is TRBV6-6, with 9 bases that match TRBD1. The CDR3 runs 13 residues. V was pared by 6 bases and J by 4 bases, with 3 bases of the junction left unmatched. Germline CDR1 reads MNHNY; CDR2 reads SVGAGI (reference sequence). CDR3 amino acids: CASRMTGGYGYTF. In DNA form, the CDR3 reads TGTGCCAGCAGGATGACAGGGGGCTATGGCTACACCTTC.

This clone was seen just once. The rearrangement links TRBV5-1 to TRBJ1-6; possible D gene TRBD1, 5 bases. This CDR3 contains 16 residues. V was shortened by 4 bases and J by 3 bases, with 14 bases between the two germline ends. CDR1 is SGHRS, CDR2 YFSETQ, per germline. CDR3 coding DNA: TGCGCCAGCAGCCCGACGGGAGGGGACTATAATTCACCCCTCCACTTT. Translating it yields CASSPTGGDYNSPLHF.

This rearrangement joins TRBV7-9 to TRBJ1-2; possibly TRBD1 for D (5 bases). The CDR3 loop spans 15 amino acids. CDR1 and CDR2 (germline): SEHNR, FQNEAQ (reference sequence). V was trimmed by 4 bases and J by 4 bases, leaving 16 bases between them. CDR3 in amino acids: CASSSLGPGGYGYTF. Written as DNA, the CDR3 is TGTGCCAGCAGCTCCCTGGGACCCGGGGGCTATGGCTACACCTTC.

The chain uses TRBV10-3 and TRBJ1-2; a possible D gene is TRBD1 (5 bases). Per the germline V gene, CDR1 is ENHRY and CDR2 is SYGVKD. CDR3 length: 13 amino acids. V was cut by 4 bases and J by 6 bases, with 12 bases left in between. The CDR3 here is CAISVRVGDGYTF. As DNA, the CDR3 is TGTGCCATCAGTGTTCGGGTAGGGGATGGCTACACCTTC.

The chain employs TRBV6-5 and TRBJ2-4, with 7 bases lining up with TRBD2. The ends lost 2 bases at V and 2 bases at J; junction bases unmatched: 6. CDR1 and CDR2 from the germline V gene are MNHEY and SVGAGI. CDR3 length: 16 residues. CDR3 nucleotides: TGTGCCAGCAGTTACCGGTTTAGCGGGCCCAAAAACATTCAGTACTTC. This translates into CASSYRFSGPKNIQYF.

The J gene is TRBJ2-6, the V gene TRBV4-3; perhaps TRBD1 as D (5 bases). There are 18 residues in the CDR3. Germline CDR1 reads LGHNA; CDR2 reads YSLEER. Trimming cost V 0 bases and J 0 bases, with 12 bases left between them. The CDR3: CASSQELQGFSGANVLTF. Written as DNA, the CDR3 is TGCGCCAGCAGCCAAGAACTTCAGGGATTCTCTGGGGCCAACGTCCTGACTTTC.

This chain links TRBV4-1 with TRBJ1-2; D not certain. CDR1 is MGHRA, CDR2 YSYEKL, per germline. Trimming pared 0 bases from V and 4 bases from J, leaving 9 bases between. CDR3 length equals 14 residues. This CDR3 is CASSQERGTYGYTF. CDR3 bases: TGCGCCAGCAGCCAAGAACGGGGTACCTATGGCTACACCTTC.

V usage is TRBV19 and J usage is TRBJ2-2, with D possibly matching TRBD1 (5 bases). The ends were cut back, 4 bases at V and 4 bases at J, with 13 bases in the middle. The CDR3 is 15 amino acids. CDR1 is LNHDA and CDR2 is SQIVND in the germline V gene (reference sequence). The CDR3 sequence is CASSKRRQITGELFF. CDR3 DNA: TGTGCCAGTAGTAAACGGCGACAGATCACCGGGGAGCTGTTTTTT.

The CDR3 protein is CSVALQGIRTELNEKLFF. The CDR3 coding sequence is TGCAGCGTTGCCTTACAGGGGATCAGAACGGAACTTAATGAAAAACTGTTTTTT. The V call is TRBV29-1, the J call TRBJ1-4; 7 bases are a match to TRBD1. CDR1 is SQVTM, CDR2 ANQGSEA, per germline. The junction had 18 bases not matched to a gene; V was cut back by 4 bases and J by 4 bases. This CDR3 has 18 residues. Drawing the rest from reference TRBV29-1 and TRBJ1-4, the complete variable domain is SAVISQKPSRDICQRGTSLTIQCQVDSQVTMMFWYRQQPGQSLTLIATANQGSEATYESGFVIDKFPISRPNLTFSTLTVSNMSPEDSSIYLCSVALQGIRTELNEKLFFGSGTQLSVL.

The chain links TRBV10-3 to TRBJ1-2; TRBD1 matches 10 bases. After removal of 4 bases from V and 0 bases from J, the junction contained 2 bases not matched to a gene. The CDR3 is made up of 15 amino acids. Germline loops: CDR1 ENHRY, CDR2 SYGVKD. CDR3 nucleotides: TGTGCCATCAGTGGGGGACAGGGGCCTAACTATGGCTACACCTTC. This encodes CAISGGQGPNYGYTF.

CDR3 residues: CASSSTWANTQYF. CDR3 in DNA: TGTGCCAGCAGCTCGACATGGGCTAACACGCAGTATTTT. The chain carries TRBV7-2 and TRBJ2-3, with unresolved D. This CDR3 contains 13 residues. CDR1 is SGHTA, CDR2 FQGNSA, per germline. Trimming took 4 bases from V and 9 from J, leaving 14 bases between them.

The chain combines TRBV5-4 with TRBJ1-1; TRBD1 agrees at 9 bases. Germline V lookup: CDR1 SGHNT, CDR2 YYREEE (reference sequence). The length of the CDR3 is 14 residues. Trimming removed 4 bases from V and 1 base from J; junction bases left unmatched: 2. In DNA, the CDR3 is TGTGCCAGCAGCCAACAGGGGGCGAACACTGAAGCTTTCTTT. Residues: CASSQQGANTEAFF.

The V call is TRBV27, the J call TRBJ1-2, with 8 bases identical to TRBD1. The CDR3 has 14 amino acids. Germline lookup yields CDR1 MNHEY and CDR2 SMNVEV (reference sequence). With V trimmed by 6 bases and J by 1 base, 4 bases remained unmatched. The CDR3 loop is CASRRTGINYGYTF. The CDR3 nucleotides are TGTGCCAGCAGGCGGACAGGGATTAACTATGGCTACACCTTC.